These T cell receptor beta chains were read from a single sample in a study of cytomegalovirus exposure and HLA in healthy donors. Generated by immunoSEQ multiplex PCR, the TCRdb table keeps only in-frame clones and is missing some. Among 95,000 to 150,000 clones listed, 75% to 85% were seen once. The sample consisted of PBMCs. These receptors were collected from a woman aged 50 to 60 in good health and CMV-seropositive. CDR3s include the opening cysteine and the closing phenylalanine or tryptophan.

v_call	j_call	cdr3_aa
TRBV28	TRBJ1-2	CASQTLGLVGAGYTF
TRBV7-9	TRBJ1-1	CASSLPGNTEAFF
TRBV18	TRBJ1-1	CASSTSIRDTEAFF
TRBV7-6	TRBJ2-1	CASSRTGQISEQFF
TRBV4-2	TRBJ2-7	CASSQGGVSYEQYF
TRBV9	TRBJ2-7	CASSPNPGQGGEQYF
TRBV5-1	TRBJ1-1	CASSYDGQGVRTEAFF
TRBV4-3	TRBJ2-7	CASSQVSGRYEQYF
TRBV10-2	TRBJ1-2	CASSEGAGYGYTF
TRBV30	TRBJ1-2	CAWSAPPVSGYTF
TRBV4-3	TRBJ1-1	CASSQGQGGPEAFF
TRBV7-2	TRBJ2-2	CASSWKPGSGELFF
TRBV29-1	TRBJ2-1	CSVRTVTWDNEQFF
TRBV6-1	TRBJ1-5	CASSDRRGGSQPQHF
TRBV27	TRBJ2-1	CASSLKRLAGSYNEQFF
TRBV6-5	TRBJ1-6	CASRLNRANSPLHF
TRBV7-9	TRBJ2-3	CASSPPFASAEDTQYF
TRBV6-1	TRBJ2-3	CASSERGQGTDTQYF
TRBV7-6	TRBJ2-5	CASSLGGPIQETQYF
TRBV2	TRBJ1-4	CASREDNEKLFF
TRBV29-1	TRBJ2-7	CSVGLTGEAYEQYF
TRBV4-3	TRBJ1-6	CASSQEGSREDSPLHF
TRBV6-5	TRBJ1-6	CASNRRTGANSPLHF
TRBV30	TRBJ2-2	CAWSRLAGGNTGELFF
TRBV2	TRBJ2-3	CASSENTSGTDTQYF
TRBV30	TRBJ1-5	CAWSTSRQGVSRQPQHF
TRBV7-2	TRBJ2-7	CASSRTRLSEQYF
TRBV5-1	TRBJ2-7	CASSLLGTGSYEQYF
TRBV6-1	TRBJ2-7	CASSEGRLAGFAVF
TRBV6-1	TRBJ2-2	CASSEVGGHTGELFF
TRBV5-1	TRBJ1-1	CASSGNGGGVTEAFF
TRBV11-2	NA	CASSPGTGFEQYF
TRBV11-3	TRBJ1-1	CASSPRQNTEAFF
TRBV2	TRBJ1-2	CASTEARVFGYTF
TRBV5-1	TRBJ2-5	CASGRGNLQETQYF
TRBV11-3	TRBJ2-4	CASSLGISGFQYF
TRBV5-6	TRBJ2-5	CASSTSGGRETQYF
TRBV20-1	TRBJ1-1	CSARLTGEAFF
TRBV15	TRBJ2-7	CATSAPNSYEQYF
TRBV7-9	TRBJ1-2	CSSSLHYGYTF
TRBV19	TRBJ2-3	CASTTSGVPRDTQYF
TRBV25-1	TRBJ1-1	CASSELGGTEAFF
TRBV4-1	TRBJ1-1	CASSQDSLRQGVAFF